Presented here are 4 T cell receptor beta chains from one specimen sequenced in a study of T cell responses to AZD1222 COVID-19 vaccine. Method: immunoSEQ multiplex PCR; TCRdb's copy keeps in-frame clones and lacks some. Found here are over 100,000 clones, about 88% of them singletons; the top ten hold approximately 15%. Specimen: peripheral blood, collected on day 0 of AZD1222 vaccination. The source is an adult in good health.

CDR3 loop: CASSHPHLYEQYV. The CDR3 DNA follows: TGTGCCAGTAGCCACCCCCACCTCTACGAGCAGTACGTC. V is TRBV19 and J is TRBJ2-7; no clear D. CDR3 length: 13 residues. V lost 6 bases and J 3 bases, leaving 12 bases between the germline ends. The germline gives CDR1 LNHDA, CDR2 SQIVND (reference sequence).

This clone was detected once. The V gene is TRBV10-3, the J gene TRBJ1-2, with 8 bases identical to TRBD1. Trimming cost V 2 bases and J 7 bases; bases outside gene matches: 6. CDR1 is ENHRY, CDR2 SYGVKD, per germline. The CDR3 has 14 residues. CDR3: CAISEPAGGFGYTF. DNA for the CDR3: TGTGCCATCAGTGAGCCGGCAGGGGGCTTTGGCTACACCTTC.

The gene calls are TRBV5-1 and TRBJ1-3; 7 positions agree with TRBD1. J gave up 2 bases and V 2 bases, and 10 bases lay outside the gene matches. The CDR3 loop spans 17 amino acids. Germline CDR1 reads SGHRS; CDR2 reads YFSETQ. In nucleotides, the CDR3 is TGCGCCAGCAGCTTAAACAGGGGCCCTACGGCTGGAAACACCATATATTTT. It translates to CASSLNRGPTAGNTIYF.

This chain joins TRBV19 and TRBJ1-1, with unresolved D. CDR1 is LNHDA, CDR2 SQIVND, per germline (reference sequence). Trimming removed 3 bases from V and 6 bases from J, with 8 bases in between. The CDR3 totals 12 residues. The DNA of the CDR3 is TGTGCCAGTAGTATGGTGCGTGCTGAAGCTTTCTTT. Translated: CASSMVRAEAFF.